One sample yielded the 30 T cell receptor beta chains listed below, sequenced in a study of T cell responses to AZD1222 COVID-19 vaccine (dated by TCRdb to about 2021). The library came from the immunoSEQ multiplex PCR assay. TCRdb limited this immuneACCESS table to in-frame rearrangements with V and J called. A share of clones is missing; checked studies link under half to unresolved V genes, and the rest is unexplained. This sample's table lists more than 110,000 clones. Approximately 2% of the sample comes from the top ten. In light of the paper, this sample's time point label describes: baseline before first vaccination. Specimen: peripheral blood. The receptors here all came from an adult in good health.

J is TRBJ2-3 and V is TRBV12-5; 7 positions agree with TRBD1. The CDR3 spans 14 residues. Per germline, CDR1 LGHNT and CDR2 FRNRAP. Losses at the gene ends were 7 bases for V and 3 bases for J; bases not matched to a gene: 7. The CDR3 sequence: CASAVDRPTDTQYF. The CDR3 DNA reads as TGTGCTAGTGCCGTGGACAGGCCTACAGATACGCAGTATTTT.

The chain recombines TRBV5-6 with TRBJ2-7; D is perhaps TRBD2 (6 bases). Looked up from germline, CDR1 is SGHDT and CDR2 is YYEEEE. The CDR3 has 13 amino acids. V was trimmed by 4 bases and J by 4 bases, leaving 12 bases between them. The CDR3 sequence: CASSPDAGYEQYF. CDR3 bases: TGTGCCAGCAGCCCCGATGCGGGGTACGAGCAGTACTTC.

V usage is TRBV19 and J usage is TRBJ2-1, with 11 bases fitting TRBD1. Looked up from germline, CDR1 is LNHDA and CDR2 is SQIVND (reference sequence). The CDR3 is made up of 15 amino acids. The V gene end was trimmed by 4 bases and the J gene end by 6 bases; junction bases not matched to a gene: 5. The CDR3 DNA sequence: TGTGCCAGTAGTAGAGGGACAGGGGGGCCCAATGAGCAGTTCTTC. Translated: CASSRGTGGPNEQFF.

This chain connects TRBV2 to TRBJ1-3; D is undetermined. The V gene's germline CDR1 is SNHLY and CDR2 FYNNEI. The CDR3 runs 14 residues. Trimming took 6 bases from V and 0 from J, leaving 9 bases between them. CDR3 amino acids: CASRPQNSGNTIYF. CDR3 in DNA: TGTGCCAGCAGGCCGCAGAACTCTGGAAACACCATATATTTT.

The V gene is TRBV30, the J gene TRBJ1-6; TRBD1 aligns across 7 bases. CDR3 length: 15 amino acids. V trimming: 1 base; J trimming: 4 bases; junction bases outside the gene matches: 4. Germline CDR1 is GTSNPN and CDR2 is SVGIG (reference sequence). In DNA, the CDR3 is TGTGCCTGGAGTGGGGGGACAGTTTATAATTCACCCCTCCACTTT. It is translated as CAWSGGTVYNSPLHF.

This chain uses TRBV25-1 with TRBJ1-2; D call uncertain. With 3 bases removed from V and 10 bases from J, the gap between germline ends came to 21 bases. Germline-derived CDR1 and CDR2 are MGHDK and SYGVNS. The length of the CDR3 is 15 residues. The CDR3 protein is CASSERSGPISPYTF. DNA for the CDR3: TGTGCCAGCAGTGAGCGTTCCGGACCCATCTCCCCCTACACCTTC.

To note about this clone: The junction departs from the called germline gene at one end, perhaps through a read error. The chain uses TRBV6-2 or TRBV6-3 and TRBJ2-1; D uncertain. The CDR3 consists of 12 residues. The germline gives CDR1 MNHEY, CDR2 SVGEGT. CDR3 amino acids: CASSYPPNGQFF. In nucleotides, the CDR3 is TGTGCCAGCAGTTACCCTCCTAATGGGCAGTTCTTC.

This chain joins TRBV19 and TRBJ1-2, with a weak D call TRBD1 (6 bases). Germline CDR1 reads LNHDA; CDR2 reads SQIVND (reference sequence). The CDR3 has 14 residues. V lost 5 bases to trimming and J lost 1 base, with 11 bases between them. CDR3 sequence: CASSSNRVNYGYTF. The CDR3 bases are TGTGCCAGTAGTTCTAACAGGGTTAACTATGGCTACACCTTC.

The V gene is TRBV14, the J gene TRBJ2-6; 9 bases line up with TRBD1. The V and J ends lost 8 bases and 4 bases, in that order; junction bases with no gene match: 9. Per the germline V gene, CDR1 is SGHDN and CDR2 is FVKESK. The CDR3 is made up of 16 amino acids. The CDR3 DNA is TGTGCCAGCTCGGACAGGGGATCTACAGGGGCCAACGTCCTGACTTTC. It translates to CASSDRGSTGANVLTF.

The chain recombines TRBV2 with TRBJ1-3; D may be TRBD1 (6 bases). CDR1 is SNHLY and CDR2 is FYNNEI in the germline V gene. V lost 4 bases to trimming and J lost 0 bases, with 22 bases between them. The CDR3 extends over 19 amino acids. CDR3 nucleotides: TGTGCCAGCAGTGCAGACAGGCAACTATTAATTAGCTCTGGAAACACCATATATTTT. Translating gives CASSADRQLLISSGNTIYF.

This chain connects TRBV5-1 to TRBJ2-7, with a weak D call TRBD2 (6 bases). With 1 base removed from V and 6 bases from J, the gap between germline ends came to 14 bases. The CDR3 runs 14 residues. The germline CDR1 and CDR2 sequences are SGHRS and YFSETQ. This CDR3 is CASSLWDGGAEQYF. In DNA form, the CDR3 reads TGCGCCAGCAGCTTGTGGGACGGAGGGGCCGAGCAGTACTTC.

J is TRBJ1-2 and V is TRBV27, with unresolved D. This CDR3 spans 13 amino acids. The germline CDR1 and CDR2 sequences are MNHEY and SMNVEV (reference sequence). V dropped 2 bases and J dropped 0 bases, with 4 bases sitting between them. CDR3 sequence reads: CASSLAANYGYTF. The CDR3 DNA reads as TGTGCCAGCAGTTTAGCAGCTAACTATGGCTACACCTTC.

V gene TRBV9 combines with J gene TRBJ1-6; no firm D call. V was shortened by 0 bases and J by 7 bases, with 11 bases between the two germline ends. Looked up from germline, CDR1 is SGDLS and CDR2 is YYNGEE. There are 15 residues in the CDR3. CDR3 DNA sequence: TGTGCCAGCAGCGTAGATCTGGGCGCAAATTCACCCCTCCACTTT. Residues: CASSVDLGANSPLHF.

J is TRBJ2-5 and V is TRBV28; the match to TRBD1 covers 10 bases. Germline V gives CDR1 MDHEN, CDR2 SYDVKM. The trim removed 6 bases at V and 5 bases at J, leaving 9 bases unmatched. The CDR3 consists of 15 residues. CDR3 in DNA: TGTGCCAGCAGGCCCCCGACAGGGGGCAGGGAGACCCAGTACTTC. Amino acid sequence: CASRPPTGGRETQYF.

The chain combines TRBV19 with TRBJ2-1, with D perhaps matching TRBD1 or TRBD2 (6 bases each). Germline V gene data show CDR1 as LNHDA and CDR2 as SQIVND (reference sequence). This CDR3 is built from 16 residues. The V end was cut by 4 bases, the J end by 6 bases, with 19 bases between. The CDR3, as DNA: TGTGCCAGTAGTAACGACAGGTTAGGAGGGGTCAATGAGCAGTTCTTC. Protein: CASSNDRLGGVNEQFF.

In the case of this clone: A junction end diverges from the germline sequence, so it may reflect a read error. The chain couples TRBV7-2 to TRBJ2-1, with 9 bases identical to TRBD2. The CDR3 runs to 15 residues. Germline assignment: CDR1 SGHTA and CDR2 FQGNSA. The CDR3 loop is CASSLSSGDYNELFF. In DNA form, the CDR3 reads TGTGCCAGCAGCTTATCTAGCGGGGACTACAATGAGCTGTTCTTC.

The chain carries TRBV7-9 and TRBJ1-2; D is unclear. Trimming took 1 base from V and 5 from J, leaving 11 bases between them. The CDR3 is 14 residues long. The germline gives CDR1 SEHNR, CDR2 FQNEAQ (reference sequence). The CDR3 spells CASSLDSGRYGYTF. The CDR3, as DNA: TGTGCCAGCAGCTTAGACAGCGGGCGATATGGCTACACCTTC. The full variable domain, with the rest looked up from reference TRBV7-9 and TRBJ1-2, is DTGVSQNPRHKITKRGQNVTFRCDPISEHNRLYWYRQTLGQGPEFLTYFQNEAQLEKSRLLSDRFSAERPKGSFSTLEIQRTEQGDSAMYLCASSLDSGRYGYTFGSGTRLTVV.

The chain uses TRBV30 and TRBJ2-2; D is ambiguous. The CDR3 loop spans 14 amino acids. The V end was cut by 3 bases, the J end by 0 bases, with 8 bases between. Germline CDR1 is GTSNPN and CDR2 is SVGIG (reference sequence). CDR3 protein: CAWRGQANTGELFF. CDR3 nucleotide sequence: TGTGCCTGGAGGGGCCAGGCGAACACCGGGGAGCTGTTTTTT.

This chain connects TRBV27 to TRBJ2-7, with 7 bases matching TRBD1. The germline V gene encodes CDR1 MNHEY and CDR2 SMNVEV (reference sequence). J gave up 2 bases and V 6 bases, and 10 bases lay outside the gene matches. The CDR3 has 15 residues. This CDR3 reads CASSRTGTEPYEQYF. CDR3 nucleotide sequence: TGTGCCAGCAGCCGAACCGGGACAGAACCCTACGAGCAGTACTTC.

The rearrangement joins TRBV7-8 to TRBJ1-5, with D uncertain. The germline V gene has CDR1 SGHVS and CDR2 FQNEAQ. V was trimmed by 5 bases and J by 1 base, leaving 9 bases between them. The CDR3 is 14 amino acids. The CDR3: CASSEGGSNQPQHF. Written as DNA, the CDR3 is TGTGCCAGCAGCGAGGGCGGGAGCAATCAGCCCCAGCATTTT.

The V and J genes are TRBV10-3 and TRBJ2-1, with 8 positions matching TRBD1. Germline loops: CDR1 ENHRY, CDR2 SYGVKD. This CDR3 region has 17 residues. Unmatched junction bases numbered 20, after V lost 7 bases and J lost 9 bases. The CDR3 loop reads CAITDYVAGTGMTEQFF. Written as DNA, the CDR3 is TGTGCCATCACCGATTACGTTGCAGGGACAGGTATGACTGAGCAGTTCTTC.

The chain joins TRBV19 to TRBJ2-1; D is uncertain. The V gene lost 3 bases and the J gene lost 7 bases, with 4 bases spanning the gap. The CDR3 is 11 residues long. Germline CDR1 and CDR2: LNHDA and SQIVND (reference sequence). In nucleotides, the CDR3 is TGTGCCAGTAGTATTCTTAATGAGCAGTTCTTC. Translating gives CASSILNEQFF.

The V gene is TRBV19, the J gene TRBJ2-2; 10 bases map to TRBD1. V lost 7 bases and J lost 4; bases outside the gene matches: 9. The CDR3 length is 16 residues. Germline assignment: CDR1 LNHDA and CDR2 SQIVND (reference sequence). The CDR3 loop reads CASTNDRGRITGELFF. The CDR3, as DNA: TGTGCCAGTACTAACGACAGGGGGCGGATCACCGGGGAGCTGTTTTTT.

J is TRBJ1-1 and V is TRBV29-1; 9 nucleotides agree with TRBD1. The V and J ends lost 7 bases and 5 bases, in that order; junction bases with no gene match: 8. CDR1 SQVTM and CDR2 ANQGSEA come from the germline V gene. The CDR3 length is 13 residues. The CDR3 spells CSATGGAGTEAFF. The CDR3 DNA follows: TGCAGCGCGACAGGGGGGGCGGGTACTGAAGCTTTCTTT.

The chain has TRBV20-1 and TRBJ1-5; D is ambiguous. The CDR3 consists of 14 residues. Germline V gene sequence: CDR1 DFQATT, CDR2 SNEGSKA (reference sequence). V was shortened by 3 bases and J by 0 bases, with 9 bases between the two germline ends. The CDR3 coding sequence is TGCAGTGCTAGTGTGGGATATAGCAATCAGCCCCAGCATTTT. Translation: CSASVGYSNQPQHF.

The J gene is TRBJ2-6, the V gene TRBV6-5; weak D call: TRBD1 (6 bases). The CDR3 runs 14 residues. CDR1 is MNHEY and CDR2 is SVGAGI in the germline V gene. V shed 6 bases and J shed 4 bases, with 10 bases lying between them. This chain's CDR3 is CASSHGQGANVLTF. CDR3 DNA: TGTGCCAGCAGCCACGGACAGGGGGCCAACGTCCTGACTTTC.

The V and J genes are TRBV7-9 and TRBJ1-1, with 7 nucleotides matching TRBD1. The V gene end was trimmed by 5 bases and the J gene end by 3 bases; junction bases not matched to a gene: 3. The CDR3 runs 13 residues. The V gene's germline CDR1 is SEHNR and CDR2 FQNEAQ (reference sequence). CDR3: CASSDRVDTEAFF. In nucleotides, the CDR3 is TGTGCCAGCAGCGACAGGGTTGACACTGAAGCTTTCTTT.

V usage is TRBV3-1 (or the pseudogene TRBV3-2) and J usage is TRBJ2-1; unclear D gene. The CDR3 is made up of 15 amino acids. CDR1 and CDR2 (germline): LGHDT, YNNKEL (reference sequence). Trimming left V 1 base short and J 8 bases short, with 15 bases between. For the CDR3, the DNA is TGTGCCAGCAGCCAAGCCCCTGGGGTTACGTATGAGCAGTTCTTC. It encodes CASSQAPGVTYEQFF.

This chain connects TRBV3-1 (or the pseudogene TRBV3-2) to TRBJ1-4, with D possibly being TRBD1 (5 bases). The CDR3 has 14 residues. V was shortened by 4 bases and J by 7 bases, with 13 bases between the two germline ends. Germline CDR1 and CDR2: LGHDT and YNNKEL (reference sequence). The DNA for the CDR3 is TGTGCCAGCAGCCCCGGACAAAATGGTGAAAAACTGTTTTTT. Translated: CASSPGQNGEKLFF.

V usage is TRBV5-1 and J usage is TRBJ2-7; TRBD2 matches at 8 bases. Per the germline V gene, CDR1 is SGHRS and CDR2 is YFSETQ. The CDR3 length is 16 residues. V lost 4 bases, J lost 2 bases, and 11 bases stayed unmatched. The DNA of the CDR3 is TGCGCCAGCAGCCTGGACGGCGGGGGGCCCGCCTACGAGCAGTACTTC. This gives the protein CASSLDGGGPAYEQYF.